This T cell receptor beta chain emerged from a study of cytomegalovirus exposure and HLA in healthy donors. PCR employed 60 Vbeta and 13 Jbeta primers. TCRdb's copy holds only in-frame clones and misses some; the assay was immunoSEQ multiplex PCR. The sample consists of approximately 170,000 clones, 79% of them appearing once. Looked up from germline, CDR1 is SGHTA and CDR2 is FQGNSA. This CDR3 is 17 amino acids long. Trimming took 1 base from V and 2 from J; bases not matched to a gene: 7. The sequence came from a woman aged 45-65 years in good health and CMV-seronegative. The sequenced sample was PBMCs. This chain joins TRBV7-2 and TRBJ2-3; 9 bases map to TRBD2. Written as DNA, the CDR3 is TGTGCCAGCAGCTTAGACGGTCTAGCGGGGATCACAGATACGCAGTATTTT. Amino acids: CASSLDGLAGITDTQYF.